The sequence of this TCR beta chain was determined in a study of cytomegalovirus exposure and HLA in healthy donors. General study findings and limits: First-cohort TCR clusters tended to co-occur in the roughly 130 validation repertoires, a later analysis found. The study labeled approximately 150 TCR beta chains cytomegalovirus-associated.

Comment on this clone: Its antigen is still unknown.

Method: immunoSEQ multiplex PCR; TCRdb's copy keeps in-frame clones and lacks some. The table records fewer than 120,000 clones, around nine tenths of them present only once. The germline CDR1 and CDR2 sequences are MDHEN and SYDVKM. The CDR3 totals 11 residues. The sample comprised PBMCs. This TCR was sampled from a woman aged 18-30 years in good health and CMV-seronegative. The chain has TRBV28 and TRBJ1-2; weak D call: TRBD1 (6 bases). The CDR3 sequence: CATGFNYGYTF. The CDR3, as DNA: TGTGCGACAGGATTTAACTATGGCTACACCTTC.